The clone carrying this T cell receptor (beta chain) was counted many times. Its antigen remains unidentified. This sample is part of a study of regulatory T cells in long-lasting Graves disease. Study findings and constraints: Patients whose Graves' disease persisted exhibited lower TCR diversity than those newly diagnosed. Sample size, which was small, may have reduced accuracy.

This CDR3 is built from 13 residues. Germline CDR1 SGDLS, CDR2 YYNGEE. V gave up 2 bases and J gave up 2 bases, with 5 bases separating them. Arm-PCR of CDR3 regions and iRepertoire HTBI primers were used to build TCR beta libraries. TCRdb ran MiXCR on the multiplex PCR reads and lists one entry per CDR3 protein. The sample lists about 220,000 distinct CDR3 sequences, approximately 18% occurring once. Time point reported: newly diagnosed GD, antithyroid drugs for less than 3 months. RNA isolated from PBMCs was used to make the TCR library. The sample was also reused in another study, on T cells in Graves' hyperthyroidism and ophthalmopathy. From that report: Reasons for excluding patients were uncontrolled infection, other autoimmune disease, pregnancy or lactation.

The material sequenced was peripheral blood mononuclear cells (PBMCs), taken at new diagnosis, from a patient treated with antithyroid drugs. This TCR was sampled from a woman aged 30 to 39 with Graves disease. The genes are TRBV9 and TRBJ2-1, with no clear D. This CDR3 is CASSVNAYNEQFF. The CDR3 bases are TGTGCCAGCAGCGTTAACGCCTACAATGAGCAGTTCTTC.